Listed below are T cell receptor beta chains from one sample, sequenced in a study of CD8 T cells in ankylosing spondylitis. TCRdb re-derived calls from the 5' RACE reads in MiXCR, one entry per CDR3 protein. Of hundreds of thousands of distinct CDR3 sequences in the sample, roughly an eighth were seen once. Input material: blood, either unsorted or a sorted T cell fraction (not recorded which). The receptors originated from a male donor with ankylosing spondylitis. CDR3s include the opening cysteine and the closing phenylalanine or tryptophan. D genes are given only for firm matches. Some rows mark clone size as missing; the rest say once, few, many or name a class of expanded clone.

V	J	D	size	DNA	CDR3
TRBV12-3/TRBV12-4	TRBJ2-5	.	.	TGTGCCAGCACCCCTAATTTGGGGGCGCCCCGGGACCAGTACTTC	CASTPNLGAPRDQYF
TRBV20-1	TRBJ2-1	.	.	TGCAGTGCCCCCCGAAGACTCGGGCCCAGCTCCTACAATGAGCAGTTCTTC	CSAPRRLGPSSYNEQFF
TRBV20-1	TRBJ1-5	TRBD1	.	TGCAGTGCTAGGGGACAGGGGACAGGTCAGCCCCAGCATTTT	CSARGQGTGQPQHF
TRBV20-1	TRBJ2-5	.	.	TGCAGTGGGCTCGGTGGGAGGGAGACCCAGTACTTC	CSGLGGRETQYF
TRBV11-2	TRBJ1-1	.	few	TGTGCCAGCAGCGAGAACAGGAGAATGAACACTGAAGCTTTCTTT	CASSENRRMNTEAFF
TRBV5-1	TRBJ1-3	.	.	TGCGCCAGCAGCTTTGGCCCCCCTGGTCAGGGCACCAGCTCTGGAAACACCATATATTTT	CASSFGPPGQGTSSGNTIYF
TRBV7-2	TRBJ2-1	.	.	TGTGCCAGCAGCCACGCCCCTCCGGCCTACAATGAGCAGTTCTTC	CASSHAPPAYNEQFF
TRBV6-1	TRBJ1-2	.	.	TGTGCCAGCAGTCTCCGGGAACCCAACTATGGCTACACCTTC	CASSLREPNYGYTF
TRBV27	TRBJ2-1	.	many	TGTGCCAGCAGTTTAGGATCCCCGGGAGTGGGTGAGCAGTTCTTC	CASSLGSPGVGEQFF
TRBV20-1	TRBJ1-1	.	many	TGCAGTGGGACAAGAAACACTGAAGCTTTCTTT	CSGTRNTEAFF
TRBV20-1	TRBJ2-7	.	.	TGCAGTGCTAGTCCACCGAAATCCAATGAGTTCACAAGGGGCACCTACGAGCAGTACTTC	CSASPPKSNEFTRGTYEQYF
TRBV18	TRBJ2-1	TRBD2	few	TGTGCCAGCTCACCGGCTAGCGGCGACAATGAGCAGTTCTTC	CASSPASGDNEQFF
TRBV28	TRBJ1-6	.	.	TGTGCCAGCAGACCCCCTACCGGGAGTAATTCACCCCTCCACTTT	CASRPPTGSNSPLHF
TRBV4-1	TRBJ1-2	TRBD1	many	TGCGCCAGCAGCCAAATTCCGACAGGGCGTATCGGCTACACCTTC	CASSQIPTGRIGYTF
TRBV29-1	TRBJ2-5	TRBD1	few	TGCAGCGTTACCACAGGGGGCGGGGAGACCCAGTACTTC	CSVTTGGGETQYF
TRBV20-1	TRBJ2-7	TRBD2	few	TGCAGTGCTAAGGGACTAGCGGGAGGGTGGTCCTACGAGCAGTACTTC	CSAKGLAGGWSYEQYF
TRBV5-1	TRBJ2-1	.	many	TGCGCCAGCTATCTGCTAGCAAAGGGCTACAATGAGCAGTTCTTC	CASYLLAKGYNEQFF
TRBV6-1	TRBJ2-1	TRBD2	few	TGTGCCAGCAGTCCGGGACTACGACACAATGAGCAGTTCTTC	CASSPGLRHNEQFF
TRBV18	TRBJ1-2	.	.	TGTGCCAGCTCACCTATCCAGGGGCAAGACTATGGCTACACCTTC	CASSPIQGQDYGYTF
TRBV15	TRBJ2-7	.	.	TGTGCCACCAGCCTCCTATCGGCCAGGCGAGGCGAGCAGTACTTC	CATSLLSARRGEQYF
TRBV6-6	TRBJ1-2	.	.	TGTGCCAGCAGTACGACAGGCAACTATGGCTACACCTTC	CASSTTGNYGYTF
TRBV20-1	TRBJ1-2	.	few	TGCAGTGCTAGAGGCAGCAGCTATGGCTACACCTTC	CSARGSSYGYTF
TRBV30	TRBJ2-7	.	many	TGTGCCTGGAGGGAGAAGGTTGGCGAGCAGTACTTC	CAWREKVGEQYF
TRBV5-1	TRBJ2-2	.	few	TGCGCCAGCAGCTTGCTGGGGGGGACAGCGAACACCGGGGAGCTGTTTTTT	CASSLLGGTANTGELFF
TRBV27	TRBJ1-4	TRBD1	many	TGTGCCAGCAGTTTCGTACAGGGGCGGGCTAATGAAAAACTGTTTTTT	CASSFVQGRANEKLFF
TRBV15	TRBJ1-2	TRBD1	.	TGTGCCACCAGCAGGGGACAGCCTACTAACTATGGCTACACCTTC	CATSRGQPTNYGYTF
TRBV7-9	TRBJ2-1	.	.	TGTGCCAGCAGCCAGTCAACGGGAGTTGGCTACAATGAGCAGTTCTTC	CASSQSTGVGYNEQFF
TRBV27	TRBJ2-7	TRBD2	few	TGTGCCAGCAGTTTATCGGTGCGGGGGAGGTACGAGCAGTACTTC	CASSLSVRGRYEQYF
TRBV11-2	TRBJ2-5	TRBD2	.	TGTGCCAGCAGCTTACGGGGAGGGGAGAGGAAAGAGACCCAGTACTTC	CASSLRGGERKETQYF
TRBV4-1	TRBJ2-3	TRBD2	few	TGCGCCAGCAGCCAGGGTAGCGGGTACACAGATACGCAGTATTTT	CASSQGSGYTDTQYF
TRBV5-1	TRBJ2-3	.	.	TGCGCCAGCAGCTCGCCGGGCTCGGGGAGGGATACGCAGTATTTT	CASSSPGSGRDTQYF
TRBV11-1	TRBJ2-6	.	many	TGTGCCAGCAGCCGAATTTGGGCCGACAGTCCTGGGGCCAACGTCCTGACTTTC	CASSRIWADSPGANVLTF
TRBV4-2	TRBJ1-4	.	few	TGTGCCAGCAGCTCACTGGAGACCTTAGGGGAAAAACTGTTTTTT	CASSSLETLGEKLFF
TRBV29-1	TRBJ1-1	.	many	TGCAGCGTTGAAGATCGCGGTGGCGGACCGAACACTGAAGCTTTCTTT	CSVEDRGGGPNTEAFF
TRBV7-9	TRBJ2-2	.	few	TGTGCCAGCAGCTTCCCTCTAGGTGGGCAGAACACCGGGGAGCTGTTTTTT	CASSFPLGGQNTGELFF
TRBV20-1	TRBJ2-7	TRBD2	.	TGCAGTGCCAACCCTAGCGGGTACTCCTACGAGCAGTACTTC	CSANPSGYSYEQYF
TRBV18	TRBJ2-2	TRBD2	.	TGTGCCAGCTCACCAATGACTAGCGGGAACACCGGGGAGCTGTTTTTT	CASSPMTSGNTGELFF
TRBV6-1	TRBJ2-7	TRBD2	.	TGTGCCAGCAGTGAAGCTGGACTAGCGTACGAGCAGTACTTC	CASSEAGLAYEQYF
TRBV20-1	TRBJ2-1	TRBD2	.	TGCAGCGGGACTAGCGGGCCCTACAATGAGCAGTTCTTC	CSGTSGPYNEQFF
TRBV5-1	TRBJ2-2	.	few	TGCGCCAGCGGGTCGAACACCGGGGAGCTGTTTTTT	CASGSNTGELFF
TRBV20-1	TRBJ2-3	TRBD2	.	TGCAGTGCTTGGACTAGCGGGAGAGCAGATACGCAGTATTTT	CSAWTSGRADTQYF